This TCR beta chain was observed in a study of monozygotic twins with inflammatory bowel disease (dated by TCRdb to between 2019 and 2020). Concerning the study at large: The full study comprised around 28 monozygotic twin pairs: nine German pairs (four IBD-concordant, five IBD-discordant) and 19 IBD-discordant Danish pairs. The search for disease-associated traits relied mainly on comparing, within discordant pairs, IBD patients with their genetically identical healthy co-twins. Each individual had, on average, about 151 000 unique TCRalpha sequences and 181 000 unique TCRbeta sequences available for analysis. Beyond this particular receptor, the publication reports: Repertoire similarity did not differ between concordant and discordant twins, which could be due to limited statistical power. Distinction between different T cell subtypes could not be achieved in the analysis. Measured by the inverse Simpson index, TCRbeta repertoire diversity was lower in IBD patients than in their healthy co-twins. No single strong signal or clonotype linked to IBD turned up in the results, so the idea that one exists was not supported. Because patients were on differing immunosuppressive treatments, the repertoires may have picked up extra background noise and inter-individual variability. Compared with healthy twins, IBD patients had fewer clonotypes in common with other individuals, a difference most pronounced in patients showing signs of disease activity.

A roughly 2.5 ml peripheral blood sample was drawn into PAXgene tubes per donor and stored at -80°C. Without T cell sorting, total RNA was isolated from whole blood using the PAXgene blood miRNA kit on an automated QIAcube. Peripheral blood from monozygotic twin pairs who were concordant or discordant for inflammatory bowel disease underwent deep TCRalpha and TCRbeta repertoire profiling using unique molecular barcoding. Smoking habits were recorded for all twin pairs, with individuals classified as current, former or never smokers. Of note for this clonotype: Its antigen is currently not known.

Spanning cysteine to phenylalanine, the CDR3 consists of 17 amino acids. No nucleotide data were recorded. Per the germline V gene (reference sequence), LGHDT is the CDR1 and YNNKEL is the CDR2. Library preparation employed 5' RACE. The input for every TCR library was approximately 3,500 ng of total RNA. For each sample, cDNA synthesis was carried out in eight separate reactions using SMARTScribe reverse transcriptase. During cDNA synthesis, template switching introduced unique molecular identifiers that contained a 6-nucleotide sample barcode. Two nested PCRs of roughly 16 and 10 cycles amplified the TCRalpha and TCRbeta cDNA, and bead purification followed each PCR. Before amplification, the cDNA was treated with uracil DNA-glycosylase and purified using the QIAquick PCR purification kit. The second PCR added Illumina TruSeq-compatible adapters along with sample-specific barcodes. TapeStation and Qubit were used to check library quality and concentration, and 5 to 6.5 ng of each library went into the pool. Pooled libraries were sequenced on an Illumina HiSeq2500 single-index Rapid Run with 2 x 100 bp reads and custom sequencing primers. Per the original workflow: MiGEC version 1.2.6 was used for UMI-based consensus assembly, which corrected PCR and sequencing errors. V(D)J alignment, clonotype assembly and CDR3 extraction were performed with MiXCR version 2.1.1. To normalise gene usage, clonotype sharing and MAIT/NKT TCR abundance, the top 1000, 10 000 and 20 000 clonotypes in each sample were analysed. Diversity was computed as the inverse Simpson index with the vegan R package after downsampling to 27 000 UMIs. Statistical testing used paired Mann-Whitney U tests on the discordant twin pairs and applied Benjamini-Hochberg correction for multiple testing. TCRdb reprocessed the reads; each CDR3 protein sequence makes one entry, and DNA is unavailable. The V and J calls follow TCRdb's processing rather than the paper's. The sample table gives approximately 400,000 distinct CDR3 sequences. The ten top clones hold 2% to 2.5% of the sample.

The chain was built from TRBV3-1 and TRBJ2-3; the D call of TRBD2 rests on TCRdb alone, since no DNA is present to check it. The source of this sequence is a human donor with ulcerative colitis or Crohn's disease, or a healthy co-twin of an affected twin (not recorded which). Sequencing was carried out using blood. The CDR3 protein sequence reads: CASSQLGAVPTTDTQYF.